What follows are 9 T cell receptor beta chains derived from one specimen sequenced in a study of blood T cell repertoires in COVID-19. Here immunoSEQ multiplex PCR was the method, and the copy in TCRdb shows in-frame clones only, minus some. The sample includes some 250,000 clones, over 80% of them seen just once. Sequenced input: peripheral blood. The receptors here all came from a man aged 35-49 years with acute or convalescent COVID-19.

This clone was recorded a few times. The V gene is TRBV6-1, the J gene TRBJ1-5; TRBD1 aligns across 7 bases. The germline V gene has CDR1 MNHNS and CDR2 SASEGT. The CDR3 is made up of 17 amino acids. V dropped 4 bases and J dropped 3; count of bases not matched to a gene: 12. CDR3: CASSGPGDSGFNQPQHF. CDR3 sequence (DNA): TGTGCCAGCAGTGGGCCTGGGGACAGCGGCTTCAATCAGCCCCAGCATTTT.

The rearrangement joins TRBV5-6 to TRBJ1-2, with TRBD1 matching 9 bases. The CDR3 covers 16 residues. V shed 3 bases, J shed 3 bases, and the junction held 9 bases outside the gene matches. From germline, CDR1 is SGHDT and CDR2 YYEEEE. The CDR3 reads CASSWGDRVMYYGYTF. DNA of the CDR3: TGTGCCAGCAGCTGGGGGGACAGGGTGATGTACTATGGCTACACCTTC.

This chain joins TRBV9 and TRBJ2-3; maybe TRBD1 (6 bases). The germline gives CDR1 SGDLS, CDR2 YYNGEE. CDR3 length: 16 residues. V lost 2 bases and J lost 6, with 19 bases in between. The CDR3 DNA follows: TGTGCCAGCAGCGTGATGGCTGGGGGCCCCTCGGATACGCAGTATTTT. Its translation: CASSVMAGGPSDTQYF.

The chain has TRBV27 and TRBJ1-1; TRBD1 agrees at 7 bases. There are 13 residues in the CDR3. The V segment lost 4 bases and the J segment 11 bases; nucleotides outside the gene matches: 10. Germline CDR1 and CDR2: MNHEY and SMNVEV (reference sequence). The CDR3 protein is CASSSDRVVRAFF. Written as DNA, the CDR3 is TGTGCCAGCAGTTCAGACAGGGTCGTGAGGGCTTTCTTT.

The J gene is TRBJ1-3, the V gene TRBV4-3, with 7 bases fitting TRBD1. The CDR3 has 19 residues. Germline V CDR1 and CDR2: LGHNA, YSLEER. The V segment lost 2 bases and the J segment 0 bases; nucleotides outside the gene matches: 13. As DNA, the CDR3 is TGCGCCAGCAGCCAATATGTAGGGACAGCCTCTCACTCTGGAAACACCATATATTTT. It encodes CASSQYVGTASHSGNTIYF.

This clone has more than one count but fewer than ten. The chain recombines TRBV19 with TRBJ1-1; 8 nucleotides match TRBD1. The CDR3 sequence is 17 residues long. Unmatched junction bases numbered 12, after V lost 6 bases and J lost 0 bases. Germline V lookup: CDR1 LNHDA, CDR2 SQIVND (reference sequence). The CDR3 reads CASRESGGSFLNTEAFF. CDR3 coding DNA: TGTGCCAGTAGGGAGTCAGGGGGCTCCTTCTTGAACACTGAAGCTTTCTTT. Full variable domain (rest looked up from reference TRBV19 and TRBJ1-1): DGGITQSPKYLFRKEGQNVTLSCEQNLNHDAMYWYRQDPGQGLRLIYYSQIVNDFQKGDIAEGYSVSREKKESFPLTVTSAQKNPTAFYLCASRESGGSFLNTEAFFGQGTRLTVV.

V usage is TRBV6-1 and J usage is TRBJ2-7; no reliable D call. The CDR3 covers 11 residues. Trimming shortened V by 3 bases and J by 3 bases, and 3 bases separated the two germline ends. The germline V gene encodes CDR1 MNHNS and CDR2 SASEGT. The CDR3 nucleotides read TGTGCCAGCAGTGAGTACTACGAGCAGTACTTC. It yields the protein CASSEYYEQYF.

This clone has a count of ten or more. DNA for the CDR3: TGTGCCAGCAGCTACGGGACAGTGTGGGAGCAGTTCTTC. As protein: CASSYGTVWEQFF. The chain has TRBV5-6 and TRBJ2-1, with TRBD1 matching 7 bases. The germline gives CDR1 SGHDT, CDR2 YYEEEE. The V and J ends lost 3 bases and 10 bases, in that order; junction bases with no gene match: 7. CDR3 length: 13 amino acids.

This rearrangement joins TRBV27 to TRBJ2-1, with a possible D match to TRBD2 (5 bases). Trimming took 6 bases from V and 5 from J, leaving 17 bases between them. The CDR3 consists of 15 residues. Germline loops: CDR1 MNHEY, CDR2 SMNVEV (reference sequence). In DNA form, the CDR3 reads TGTGCCAGCAGCCAAGCGGCCCAAGTCAACAATGAGCAGTTCTTC. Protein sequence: CASSQAAQVNNEQFF.